This T cell receptor (beta chain) is from a study of radiotherapy plus CTLA-4 blockade in lung cancer. In regard to this clone: The antigen remains unidentified.

Sequencing used immunoSEQ multiplex PCR; TCRdb keeps in-frame clones, though not all of them. The data contain 70,000 to 95,000 clones, approximately 80% of them seen just once; the ten biggest clones take up just over 14%. The study's findings and limits: An expansion of tumor-derived TCR clones occurred in blood after radiotherapy plus ipilimumab.

Alongside CTLA-4 blockade with ipilimumab, patients with chemo-refractory metastatic non-small-cell lung cancer received focal radiation. The sequence came from a human donor with non-small cell lung cancer that progressed on radiotherapy plus ipilimumab. The source material was peripheral blood, sampled from a patient treated with radiotherapy plus ipilimumab.

The CDR3: CASSSSGGALYEQYF. CDR3 DNA: TGCGCCAGCAGCTCTAGCGGGGGGGCCCTCTACGAGCAGTACTTC. The chain links TRBV5-1 to TRBJ2-7; 12 bases are a match to TRBD2. The CDR3 sequence is 15 residues long. Germline-derived CDR1 and CDR2 are SGHRS and YFSETQ. V was clipped by 3 bases and J by 3 bases; unmatched bases: 4.